The present TCR beta chain was sequenced within a study of T cell changes during pregnancy in multiple sclerosis. This table comes from immunoSEQ multiplex PCR, and its TCRdb copy is limited to in-frame clones, with some not included. Of approximately 47,000 clones listed, 70% to 90% are singletons. Germline values: CDR1 SNHLY, CDR2 FYNNEI. Deletions cut 7 bases from V and 3 bases from J, with 5 bases between. The CDR3 contains 11 residues. Specimen: peripheral blood, collected in the first trimester of pregnancy. The clonotype originates from a female donor with multiple sclerosis, enrolled in a pregnancy study. The chain is built from TRBV2 and TRBJ2-3; unclear D gene. The CDR3 region has the DNA TGTGCCAGCACTAGGACAGATACGCAGTATTTT. The encoded protein is CASTRTDTQYF.